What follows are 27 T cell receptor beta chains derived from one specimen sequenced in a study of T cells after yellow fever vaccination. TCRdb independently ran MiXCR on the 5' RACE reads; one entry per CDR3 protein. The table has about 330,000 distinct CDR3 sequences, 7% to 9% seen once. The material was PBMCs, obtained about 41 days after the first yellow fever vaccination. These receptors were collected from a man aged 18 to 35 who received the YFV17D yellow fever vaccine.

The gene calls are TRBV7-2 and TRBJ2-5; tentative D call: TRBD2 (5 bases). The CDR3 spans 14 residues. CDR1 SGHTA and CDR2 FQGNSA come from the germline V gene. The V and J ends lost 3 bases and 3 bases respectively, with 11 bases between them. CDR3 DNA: TGTGCCAGCAGCTTTCGGGTGGGAGAAGAGACCCAGTACTTC. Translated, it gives CASSFRVGEETQYF.

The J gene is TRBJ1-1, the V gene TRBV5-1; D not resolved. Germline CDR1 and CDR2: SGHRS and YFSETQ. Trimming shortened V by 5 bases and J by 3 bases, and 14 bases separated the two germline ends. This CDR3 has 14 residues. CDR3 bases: TGCGCCAGCAGGGGGTTTGATGCCGACACTGAAGCTTTCTTT. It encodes CASRGFDADTEAFF.

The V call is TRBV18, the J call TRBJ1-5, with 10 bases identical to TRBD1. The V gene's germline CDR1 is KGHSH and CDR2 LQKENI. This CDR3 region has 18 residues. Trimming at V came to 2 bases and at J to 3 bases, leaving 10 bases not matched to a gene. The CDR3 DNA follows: TGTGCCAGCTCACCAGGACAGAGGGGACAGGGGCTCAATCAGCCCCAGCATTTT. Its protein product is CASSPGQRGQGLNQPQHF.

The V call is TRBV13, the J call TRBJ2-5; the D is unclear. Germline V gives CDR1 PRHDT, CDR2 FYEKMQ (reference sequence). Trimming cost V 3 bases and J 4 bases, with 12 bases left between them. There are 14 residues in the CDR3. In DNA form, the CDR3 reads TGTGCCAGCAGCTTCGACCTTGGTGGAGAGACCCAGTACTTC. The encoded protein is CASSFDLGGETQYF.

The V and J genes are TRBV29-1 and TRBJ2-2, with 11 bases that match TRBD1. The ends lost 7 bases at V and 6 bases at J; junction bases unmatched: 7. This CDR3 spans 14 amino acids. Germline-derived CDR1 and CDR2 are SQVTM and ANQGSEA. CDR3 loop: CSAPGQGASGELFF. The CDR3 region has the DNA TGCAGCGCCCCAGGACAGGGGGCTTCCGGGGAGCTGTTTTTT.

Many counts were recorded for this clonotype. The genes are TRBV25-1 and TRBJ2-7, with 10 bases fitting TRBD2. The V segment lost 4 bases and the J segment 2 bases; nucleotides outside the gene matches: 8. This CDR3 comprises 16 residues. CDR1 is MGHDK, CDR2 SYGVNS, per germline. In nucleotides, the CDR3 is TGTGCCAGCAGTGTCGCGGGGCTAGCGGGGGCCTACGAGCAGTACTTC. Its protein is CASSVAGLAGAYEQYF.

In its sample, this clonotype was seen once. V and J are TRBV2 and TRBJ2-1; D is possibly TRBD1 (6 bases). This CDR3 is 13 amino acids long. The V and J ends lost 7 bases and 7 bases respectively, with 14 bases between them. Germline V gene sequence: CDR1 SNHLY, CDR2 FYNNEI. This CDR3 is CASTPGGGNEQFF. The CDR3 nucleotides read TGTGCCAGCACCCCTGGGGGCGGGAATGAGCAGTTCTTC.

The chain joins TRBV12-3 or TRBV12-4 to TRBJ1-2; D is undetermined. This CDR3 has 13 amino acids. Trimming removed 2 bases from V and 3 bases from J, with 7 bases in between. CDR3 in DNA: TGTGCCAGCAGTTTATCTGGGTACTATGGCTACACCTTC. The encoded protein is CASSLSGYYGYTF.

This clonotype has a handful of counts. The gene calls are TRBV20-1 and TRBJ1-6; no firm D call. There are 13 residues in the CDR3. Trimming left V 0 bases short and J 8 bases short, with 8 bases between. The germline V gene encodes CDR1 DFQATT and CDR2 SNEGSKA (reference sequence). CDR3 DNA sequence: TGCAGTGCTAGAGATCGGGTAGATTCACCCCTCCACTTT. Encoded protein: CSARDRVDSPLHF.

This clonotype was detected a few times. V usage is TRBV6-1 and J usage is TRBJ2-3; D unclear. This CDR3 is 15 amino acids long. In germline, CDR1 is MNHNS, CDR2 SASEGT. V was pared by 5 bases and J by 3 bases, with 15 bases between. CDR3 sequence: CASSLRRSWTDTQYF. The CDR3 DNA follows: TGTGCCAGCAGTCTTCGACGGTCGTGGACAGATACGCAGTATTTT.

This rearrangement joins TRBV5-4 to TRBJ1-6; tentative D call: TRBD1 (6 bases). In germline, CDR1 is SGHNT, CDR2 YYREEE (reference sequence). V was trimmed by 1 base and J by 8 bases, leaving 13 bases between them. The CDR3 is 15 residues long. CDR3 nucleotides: TGTGCCAGCAGCTTGTCCTGGACAGAGGATTCACCCCTCCACTTT. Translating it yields CASSLSWTEDSPLHF.

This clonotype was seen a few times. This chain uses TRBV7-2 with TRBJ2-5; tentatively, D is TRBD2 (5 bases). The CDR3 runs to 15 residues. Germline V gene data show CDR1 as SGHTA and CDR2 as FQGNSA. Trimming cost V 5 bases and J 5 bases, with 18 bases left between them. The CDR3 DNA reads TGTGCCAGCAGCCCTATGAAGACGGGCGGGGAGACCCAGTACTTC. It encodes CASSPMKTGGETQYF. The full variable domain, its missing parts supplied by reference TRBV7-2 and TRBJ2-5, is GAGVSQSPSNKVTEKGKDVELRCDPISGHTALYWYRQSLGQGLEFLIYFQGNSAPDKSGLPSDRFSAERTGGSVSTLTIQRTQQEDSAVYLCASSPMKTGGETQYFGPGTRLLVL.

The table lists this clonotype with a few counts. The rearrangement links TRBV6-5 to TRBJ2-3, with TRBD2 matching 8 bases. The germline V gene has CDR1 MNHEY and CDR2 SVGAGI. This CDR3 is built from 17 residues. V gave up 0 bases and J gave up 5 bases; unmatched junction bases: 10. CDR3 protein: CASSYSNSGGLGDTQYF. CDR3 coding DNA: TGTGCCAGCAGTTACTCGAACTCGGGGGGGCTGGGAGATACGCAGTATTTT.

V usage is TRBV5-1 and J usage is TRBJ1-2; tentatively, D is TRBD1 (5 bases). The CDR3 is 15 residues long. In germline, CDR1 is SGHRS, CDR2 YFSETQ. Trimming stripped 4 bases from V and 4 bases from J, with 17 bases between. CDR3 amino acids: CASSAGMGHLYGYTF. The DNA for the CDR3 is TGCGCCAGCAGCGCCGGGATGGGGCACCTCTATGGCTACACCTTC.

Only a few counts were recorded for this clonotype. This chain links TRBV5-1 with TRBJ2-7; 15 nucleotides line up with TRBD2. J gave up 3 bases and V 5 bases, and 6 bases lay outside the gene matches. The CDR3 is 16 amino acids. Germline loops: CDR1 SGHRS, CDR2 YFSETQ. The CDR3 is CASRPGLAGGHYEQYF. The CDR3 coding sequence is TGCGCCAGCAGGCCGGGACTAGCGGGGGGCCACTACGAGCAGTACTTC.

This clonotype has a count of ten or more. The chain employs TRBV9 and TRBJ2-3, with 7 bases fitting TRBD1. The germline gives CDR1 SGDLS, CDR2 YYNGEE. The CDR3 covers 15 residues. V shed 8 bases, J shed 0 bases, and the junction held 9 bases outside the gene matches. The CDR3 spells CASSRSGGSTDTQYF. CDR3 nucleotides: TGTGCCAGTTCAAGATCAGGGGGAAGCACAGATACGCAGTATTTT.

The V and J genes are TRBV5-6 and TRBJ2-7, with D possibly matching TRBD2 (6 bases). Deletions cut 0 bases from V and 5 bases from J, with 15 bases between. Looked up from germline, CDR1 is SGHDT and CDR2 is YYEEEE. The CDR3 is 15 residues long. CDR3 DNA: TGTGCCAGCAGCTTGGAGTGGAGGGTGGACCACGAGCAGTACTTC. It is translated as CASSLEWRVDHEQYF.

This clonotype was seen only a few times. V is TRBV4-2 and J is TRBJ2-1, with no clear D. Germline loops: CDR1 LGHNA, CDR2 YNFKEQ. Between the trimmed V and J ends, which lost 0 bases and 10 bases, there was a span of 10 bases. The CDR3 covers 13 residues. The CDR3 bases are TGTGCCAGCAGCCAAGATGGCTCTTGGGAGCAGTTCTTC. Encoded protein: CASSQDGSWEQFF.

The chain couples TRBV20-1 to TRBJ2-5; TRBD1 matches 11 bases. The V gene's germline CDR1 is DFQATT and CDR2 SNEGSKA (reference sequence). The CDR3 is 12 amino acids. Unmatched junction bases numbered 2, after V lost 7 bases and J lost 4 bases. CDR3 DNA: TGCAGTGTGGACAGGGGGCTAGAGACCCAGTACTTC. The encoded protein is CSVDRGLETQYF.

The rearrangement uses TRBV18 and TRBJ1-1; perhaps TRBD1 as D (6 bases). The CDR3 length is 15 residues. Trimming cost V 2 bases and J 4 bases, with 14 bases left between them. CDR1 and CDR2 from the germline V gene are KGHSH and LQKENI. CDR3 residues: CASSPSQGYSTEAFF. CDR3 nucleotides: TGTGCCAGCTCACCATCCCAGGGGTACAGCACTGAAGCTTTCTTT.

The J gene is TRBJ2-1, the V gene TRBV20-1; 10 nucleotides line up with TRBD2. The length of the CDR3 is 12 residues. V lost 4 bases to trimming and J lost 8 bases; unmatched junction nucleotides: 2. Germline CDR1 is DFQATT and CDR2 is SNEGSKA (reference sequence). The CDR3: CSAIAGGYEQFF. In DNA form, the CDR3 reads TGCAGTGCTATAGCGGGGGGCTATGAGCAGTTCTTC.

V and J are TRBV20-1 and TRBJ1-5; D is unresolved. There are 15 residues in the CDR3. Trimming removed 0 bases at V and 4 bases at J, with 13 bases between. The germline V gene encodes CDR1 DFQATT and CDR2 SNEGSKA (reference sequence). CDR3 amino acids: CSARDRRAENQPQHF. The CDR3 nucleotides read TGCAGTGCTAGAGATCGACGGGCGGAGAATCAGCCCCAGCATTTT.

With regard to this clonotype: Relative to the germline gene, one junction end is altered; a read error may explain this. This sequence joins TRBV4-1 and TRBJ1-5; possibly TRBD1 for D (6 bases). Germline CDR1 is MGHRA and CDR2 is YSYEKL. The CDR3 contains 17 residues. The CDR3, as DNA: TGCTCCAGCAGCCAACCCACACAGGGCATCAGCAATCAGCCCCAGCATTTT. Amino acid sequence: CSSSQPTQGISNQPQHF.

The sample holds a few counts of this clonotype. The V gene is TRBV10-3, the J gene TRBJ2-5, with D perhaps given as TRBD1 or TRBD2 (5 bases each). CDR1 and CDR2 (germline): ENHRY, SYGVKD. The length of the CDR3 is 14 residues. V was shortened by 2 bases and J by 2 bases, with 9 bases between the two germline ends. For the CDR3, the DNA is TGTGCCATCAGTGAGCGGGGACCACAAGAGACCCAGTACTTC. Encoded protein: CAISERGPQETQYF.

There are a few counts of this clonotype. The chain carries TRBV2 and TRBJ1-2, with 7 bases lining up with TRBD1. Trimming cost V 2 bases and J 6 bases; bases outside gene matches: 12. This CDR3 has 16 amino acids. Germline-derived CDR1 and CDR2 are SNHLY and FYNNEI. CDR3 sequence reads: CASSESNAGQANGYTF. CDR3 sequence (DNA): TGTGCCAGCAGTGAAAGTAACGCCGGACAGGCGAATGGCTACACCTTC.

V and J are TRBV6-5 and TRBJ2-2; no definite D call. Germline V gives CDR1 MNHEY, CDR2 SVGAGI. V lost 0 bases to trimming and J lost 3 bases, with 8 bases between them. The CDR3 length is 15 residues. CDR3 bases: TGTGCCAGCAGTTACTCGATCCAGGACACCGGGGAGCTGTTTTTT. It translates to CASSYSIQDTGELFF.

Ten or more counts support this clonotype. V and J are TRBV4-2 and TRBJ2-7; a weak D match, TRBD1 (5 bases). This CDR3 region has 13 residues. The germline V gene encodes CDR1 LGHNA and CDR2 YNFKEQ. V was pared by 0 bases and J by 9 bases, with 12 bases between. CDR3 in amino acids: CASSQDLRGVQYF. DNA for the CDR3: TGTGCCAGCAGCCAAGATTTAAGGGGCGTGCAGTACTTC.